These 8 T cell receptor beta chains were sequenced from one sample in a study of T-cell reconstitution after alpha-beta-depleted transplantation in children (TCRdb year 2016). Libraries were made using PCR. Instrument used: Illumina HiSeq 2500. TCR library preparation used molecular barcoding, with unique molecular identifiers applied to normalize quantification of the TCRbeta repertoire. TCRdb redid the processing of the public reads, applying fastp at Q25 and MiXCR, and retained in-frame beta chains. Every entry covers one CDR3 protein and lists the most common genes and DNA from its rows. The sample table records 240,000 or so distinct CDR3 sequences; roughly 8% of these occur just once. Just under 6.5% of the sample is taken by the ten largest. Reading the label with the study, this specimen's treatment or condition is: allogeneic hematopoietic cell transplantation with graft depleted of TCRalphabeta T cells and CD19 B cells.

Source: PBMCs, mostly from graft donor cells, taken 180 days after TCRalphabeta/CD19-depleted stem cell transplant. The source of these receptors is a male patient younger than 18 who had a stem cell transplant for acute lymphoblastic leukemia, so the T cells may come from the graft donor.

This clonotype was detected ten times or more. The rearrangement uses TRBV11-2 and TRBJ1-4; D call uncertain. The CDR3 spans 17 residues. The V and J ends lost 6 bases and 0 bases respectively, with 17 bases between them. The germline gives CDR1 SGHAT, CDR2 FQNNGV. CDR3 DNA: TGTGCCAGCAGACATGAACGGGGTAAAGCAACTAATGAAAAACTGTTTTTT. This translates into CASRHERGKATNEKLFF.

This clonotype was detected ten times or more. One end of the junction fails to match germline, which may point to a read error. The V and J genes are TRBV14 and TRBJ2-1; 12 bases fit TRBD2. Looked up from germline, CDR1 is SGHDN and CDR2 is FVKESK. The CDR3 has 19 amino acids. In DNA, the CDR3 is TGTGCCAGCAGCCAAGGCCTAGCGGGAGGGCCGTTCTCCTACAATGAGCAGTTATTC. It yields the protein CASSQGLAGGPFSYNEQLF. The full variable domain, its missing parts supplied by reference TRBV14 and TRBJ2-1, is EAGVTQFPSHSVIEKGQTVTLRCDPISGHDNLYWYRRVMGKEIKFLLHFVKESKQDESGMPNNRFLAERTGGTYSTLKVQPAELEDSGVYFCASSQGLAGGPFSYNEQLFGPGTRLTVL.

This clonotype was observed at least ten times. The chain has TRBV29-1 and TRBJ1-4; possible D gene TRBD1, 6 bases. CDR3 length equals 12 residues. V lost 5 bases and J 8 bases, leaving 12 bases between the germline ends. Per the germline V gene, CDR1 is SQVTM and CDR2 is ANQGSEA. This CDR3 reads CSVLGQWEKLFF. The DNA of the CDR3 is TGCAGCGTTCTCGGACAGTGGGAAAAACTGTTTTTT.

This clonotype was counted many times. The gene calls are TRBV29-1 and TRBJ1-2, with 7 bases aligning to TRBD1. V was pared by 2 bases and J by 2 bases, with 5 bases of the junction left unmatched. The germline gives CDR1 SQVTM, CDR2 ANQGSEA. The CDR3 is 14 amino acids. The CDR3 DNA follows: TGCAGCGTTGAATACCCCAGGGGGAACTATGGCTACACCTTC. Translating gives CSVEYPRGNYGYTF. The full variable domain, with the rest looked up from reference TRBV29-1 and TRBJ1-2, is SAVISQKPSRDICQRGTSLTIQCQVDSQVTMMFWYRQQPGQSLTLIATANQGSEATYESGFVIDKFPISRPNLTFSTLTVSNMSPEDSSIYLCSVEYPRGNYGYTFGSGTRLTVV.

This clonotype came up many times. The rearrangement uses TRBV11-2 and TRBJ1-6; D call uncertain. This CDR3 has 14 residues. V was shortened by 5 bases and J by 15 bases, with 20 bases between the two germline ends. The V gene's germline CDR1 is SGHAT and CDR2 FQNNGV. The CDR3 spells CASSPDGSGRNLHF. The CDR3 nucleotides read TGTGCCAGCAGCCCTGACGGGTCCGGGAGGAACCTCCACTTT.

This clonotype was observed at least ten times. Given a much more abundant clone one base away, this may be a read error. The CDR3, as DNA: TGTGCCAGCAGCTTCTGGGGGCCAGATACGCAGTATTTT. This gives the protein CASSFWGPDTQYF. The chain joins TRBV7-3 to TRBJ2-3, with D maybe TRBD1 (6 bases). Germline values: CDR1 SGHTA, CDR2 FQGTGA. Trimming took off 3 bases at V and 4 bases at J, with 8 bases between the two ends. The CDR3 has 13 amino acids.

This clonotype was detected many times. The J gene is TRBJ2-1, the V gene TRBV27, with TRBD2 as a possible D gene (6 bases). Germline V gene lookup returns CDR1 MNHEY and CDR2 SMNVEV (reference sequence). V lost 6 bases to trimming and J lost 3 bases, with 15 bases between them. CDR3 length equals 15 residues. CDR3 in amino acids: CASSLFWGDYNEQFF. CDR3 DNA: TGTGCCAGCAGCCTTTTTTGGGGGGACTACAATGAGCAGTTCTTC.

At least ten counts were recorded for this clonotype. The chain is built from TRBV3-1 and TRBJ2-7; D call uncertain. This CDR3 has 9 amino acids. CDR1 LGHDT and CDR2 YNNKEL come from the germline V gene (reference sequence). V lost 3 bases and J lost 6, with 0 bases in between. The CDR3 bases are TGTGCCAGCAGCCACGAGCAGTACTTC. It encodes CASSHEQYF.